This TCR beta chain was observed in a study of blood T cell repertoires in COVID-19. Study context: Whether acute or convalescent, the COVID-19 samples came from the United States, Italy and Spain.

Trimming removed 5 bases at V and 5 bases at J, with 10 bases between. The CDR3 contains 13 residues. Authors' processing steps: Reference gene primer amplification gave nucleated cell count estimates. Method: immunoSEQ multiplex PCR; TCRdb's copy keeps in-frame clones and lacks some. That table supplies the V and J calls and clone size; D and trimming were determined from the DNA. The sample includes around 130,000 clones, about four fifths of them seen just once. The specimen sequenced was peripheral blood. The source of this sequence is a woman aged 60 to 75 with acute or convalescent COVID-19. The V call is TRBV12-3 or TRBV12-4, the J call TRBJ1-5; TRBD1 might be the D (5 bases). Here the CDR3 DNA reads TGTGCCAGCAGTCTGGGGGGAGATCAGCCCCAGCATTTT. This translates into CASSLGGDQPQHF.